This T cell receptor (beta chain) was captured by sequencing in a study of human T cells and chemical hapten exposure. There are a few counts of this clonotype. Documented time point: pre-sensitization, week 0. The treatment here: therapeutic diphenylcyclopropenone sensitization with weekly scalp DPC. The library tagged individual cDNA molecules with unique molecular identifiers. TCRdb called the RACE reads again in MiXCR, with one record for every CDR3 protein. This sample carries fewer than 70,000 distinct CDR3 sequences, roughly 9.8% of them seen once, and the ten largest clones take over 4%. This CDR3 is 18 amino acids long. Germline loops: CDR1 SGHTA, CDR2 FQGNSA. Trimming left V 4 bases short and J 2 bases short, with 21 bases between.

V usage is TRBV7-2 and J usage is TRBJ1-5; a weak D match, TRBD1 (6 bases). The sequence derives from a woman between 45 and 60 years old with alopecia areata. Some clones in this sample may be carry-over from other donors' samples. The sequenced sample was whole blood, obtained in connection with sensitization to the hapten diphenylcyclopropenone (DPC). The CDR3 sequence is CASSSLGHSAGGNQPQHF. The CDR3 DNA sequence: TGTGCCAGCAGCTCCCTGGGACACTCTGCTGGTGGCAATCAGCCCCAGCATTTT.